The next 29 T cell receptor beta chains were all read from a single sample in a study of cytomegalovirus exposure and HLA in healthy donors. 13 Jbeta primers and 60 Vbeta primers were used for the PCR. TCRdb's copy holds only in-frame clones and misses some; the assay was immunoSEQ multiplex PCR. The sample holds about 120,000 clones, 81% seen once. The sequencing input was PBMCs. These receptors all come from a woman in her thirties or forties in good health and CMV-seronegative.

This chain uses TRBV28 with TRBJ2-7; 7 bases align to TRBD1. Germline trimming cut 4 bases from V and 6 bases from J; bases unmatched to any gene: 9. The CDR3 covers 14 residues. Germline V CDR1 and CDR2: MDHEN, SYDVKM. In DNA, the CDR3 is TGTGCCAGCAGTTCCTCAGGGGGAATAGCCGAGCAGTACTTC. This codes for CASSSSGGIAEQYF. The full variable domain, completed using reference TRBV28 and TRBJ2-7, is DVKVTQSSRYLVKRTGEKVFLECVQDMDHENMFWYRQDPGLGLRLIYFSYDVKMKEKGDIPEGYSVSREKKERFSLILESASTNQTSMYLCASSSSGGIAEQYFGPGTRLTVT.

J is TRBJ1-2 and V is TRBV7-8, with 8 bases matching TRBD1. The CDR3 extends over 16 amino acids. Germline V gene lookup returns CDR1 SGHVS and CDR2 FQNEAQ. With 1 base clipped from V and 4 bases from J, the junction kept 8 bases outside the gene matches. The CDR3 nucleotides are TGTGCCAGCAGCTTAGTGGGACAGGTCTCACTCTATGGCTACACCTTC. Translated: CASSLVGQVSLYGYTF.

This clone was observed a handful of times. The chain recombines TRBV27 with TRBJ1-2; D gene unclear. CDR1 is MNHEY and CDR2 is SMNVEV in the germline V gene (reference sequence). Trimming removed 2 bases from V and 8 bases from J, with 18 bases in between. This CDR3 is built from 15 residues. The CDR3 loop is CASSLVSGPREGYTF. DNA of the CDR3: TGTGCCAGCAGTTTAGTGAGTGGCCCGAGGGAAGGCTACACCTTC.

The chain combines TRBV9 with TRBJ2-2, with TRBD2 matching 12 bases. The CDR3 covers 17 residues. Per the germline V gene, CDR1 is SGDLS and CDR2 is YYNGEE. V lost 0 bases and J lost 8; bases outside the gene matches: 8. The CDR3 region has the DNA TGTGCCAGCAGCGTAGCTTCCGGACTAGCGGGACCTGGGGAGCTGTTTTTT. Residues: CASSVASGLAGPGELFF. Full variable domain (outside the CDR3, taken from reference TRBV9 and TRBJ2-2): DSGVTQTPKHLITATGQRVTLRCSPRSGDLSVYWYQQSLDQGLQFLIQYYNGEERAKGNILERFSAQQFPDLHSELNLSSLELGDSALYFCASSVASGLAGPGELFFGEGSRLTVL.

CDR3 amino acids: CAISEQGGSYEQYF. In DNA, the CDR3 is TGTGCCATCAGTGAACAGGGGGGATCCTACGAGCAGTACTTC. The chain combines TRBV10-3 with TRBJ2-5; TRBD1 matches 8 bases. The end of the DNA is better explained by TRBJ2-7, so the J call may be wrong. Germline lookup yields CDR1 ENHRY and CDR2 SYGVKD. The CDR3 is 14 residues long.

The chain has TRBV20-1 and TRBJ1-1; D is possibly TRBD1 (6 bases). Trimming removed 6 bases at V and 10 bases at J, with 12 bases between. Looked up from germline, CDR1 is DFQATT and CDR2 is SNEGSKA (reference sequence). The CDR3 length is 10 residues. The CDR3: CSAPQGAAFF. Here the CDR3 DNA reads TGCAGTGCCCCACAGGGAGCAGCTTTCTTT.

The gene calls are TRBV6-4 and TRBJ2-1; 7 positions agree with TRBD2. V lost 2 bases, J lost 2 bases, and 6 bases stayed unmatched. The CDR3 contains 16 residues. The germline gives CDR1 MRHNA, CDR2 SNTAGT. The CDR3, as DNA: TGTGCCAGCAGTGACGCGGGGGATAGGCCCTACAATGAGCAGTTCTTC. Its protein is CASSDAGDRPYNEQFF.

J is TRBJ1-6 and V is TRBV27, with a weak D call TRBD1 (5 bases). CDR3 length equals 15 residues. Germline V gene sequence: CDR1 MNHEY, CDR2 SMNVEV (reference sequence). V was clipped by 1 base and J by 5 bases, with 9 bases between them. The CDR3 protein is CASSLFATDNSPLHF. In DNA form, the CDR3 reads TGTGCCAGCAGTTTATTCGCGACAGATAATTCACCCCTCCACTTT.

The chain combines TRBV9 with TRBJ2-2; the match to TRBD2 covers 11 bases. Germline CDR1 SGDLS, CDR2 YYNGEE. Trimming removed 0 bases from V and 1 base from J; junction bases left unmatched: 5. The CDR3 spans 18 residues. CDR3 amino acids: CASSVELAGARNTGELFF. The CDR3 DNA follows: TGTGCCAGCAGCGTAGAACTAGCGGGGGCCAGGAACACCGGGGAGCTGTTTTTT.

This sequence joins TRBV6-6 and TRBJ1-1; TRBD1 is a possible D gene (6 bases). The CDR3 spans 16 residues. Trimming removed 2 bases from V and 2 bases from J, with 15 bases in between. Germline CDR1 reads MNHNY; CDR2 reads SVGAGI (reference sequence). The CDR3 loop reads CASSYKRRGANTEAFF. CDR3 nucleotides: TGTGCCAGCAGTTACAAGCGGCGGGGGGCAAACACTGAAGCTTTCTTT.

Comment on this clone: A read error likely explains this, since a far larger clone differs by one base. The chain recombines TRBV2 with TRBJ1-1; D gene ambiguous. This CDR3 has 16 amino acids. Germline lookup yields CDR1 SNHLY and CDR2 FYNNEI. CDR3 amino acids: CSSSEARLQANTEAFF. The CDR3 region has the DNA TGTTCCAGCAGTGAAGCTCGGTTGCAGGCGAACACTGAAGCTTTCTTT.

J is TRBJ2-3 and V is TRBV30; 13 bases map to TRBD2. Germline lookup yields CDR1 GTSNPN and CDR2 SVGIG (reference sequence). The length of the CDR3 is 14 residues. The CDR3 region is CALAGGLRRDTQYF. As DNA, the CDR3 is TGTGCACTAGCGGGGGGGCTGCGAAGAGATACGCAGTATTTT.

V and J are TRBV7-3 and TRBJ1-1; D is possibly TRBD1 (6 bases). The CDR3 runs to 14 residues. Trimming removed 5 bases from V and 4 bases from J, with 14 bases in between. CDR1 is SGHTA and CDR2 is FQGTGA in the germline V gene. The CDR3 DNA is TGTGCCAGCAGCCTCCAGGGGATGAGCACTGAAGCTTTCTTT. Encoded protein: CASSLQGMSTEAFF.

CDR3 DNA sequence: TGTGCCAGCAGCCGGGACAGCCCCACAGATACGCAGTATTTT. This codes for CASSRDSPTDTQYF. The chain uses TRBV4-2 and TRBJ2-3, with TRBD1 matching over 7 bases. The CDR3 consists of 14 residues. Germline V gene data show CDR1 as LGHNA and CDR2 as YNFKEQ. V gave up 4 bases and J gave up 2 bases; unmatched junction bases: 3.

The chain uses TRBV7-2 and TRBJ2-7; TRBD2 aligns across 9 bases. The junction had 1 base not matched to a gene; V was cut back by 1 base and J by 0 bases. This CDR3 comprises 15 residues. In germline, CDR1 is SGHTA, CDR2 FQGNSA. CDR3 sequence: CASSLVAGASYEQYF. CDR3 bases: TGTGCCAGCAGCTTAGTAGCGGGGGCCTCCTACGAGCAGTACTTC.

The chain links TRBV5-6 to TRBJ2-7; TRBD1 agrees at 8 bases. The CDR3 length is 15 residues. The V segment lost 4 bases and the J segment 7 bases; nucleotides outside the gene matches: 13. Germline V gene lookup returns CDR1 SGHDT and CDR2 YYEEEE. CDR3 nucleotides: TGTGCCAGCAGCGGCACAGGGCAGGGGGCCCGGGAGCAGTACTTC. This sequence encodes CASSGTGQGAREQYF.

The chain uses TRBV19 and TRBJ1-2, with a tentative D call TRBD1 (6 bases). The CDR3 has 15 amino acids. V was shortened by 4 bases and J by 7 bases, with 19 bases between the two germline ends. Germline V gene lookup returns CDR1 LNHDA and CDR2 SQIVND (reference sequence). The CDR3 DNA follows: TGTGCCAGTAGTACCCTTCAGACAGGCTCCCTTGGCTACACCTTC. Protein sequence: CASSTLQTGSLGYTF.

A single count supports this clone. Different DNA sequences within this sample yield the same CDR3. This rearrangement joins TRBV27 to TRBJ2-7; D perhaps matches TRBD1 (6 bases). The CDR3 totals 17 residues. CDR1 and CDR2 (germline): MNHEY, SMNVEV (reference sequence). V was clipped by 0 bases and J by 1 base, with 16 bases between them. CDR3 loop: CASSLSNGVTGSYEQYF. DNA for the CDR3: TGTGCCAGCAGTTTATCGAATGGGGTGACAGGTTCCTACGAGCAGTACTTC.

The V gene is TRBV4-2, the J gene TRBJ1-2, with TRBD1 identical over 10 bases. This CDR3 is built from 16 residues. J lost 5 bases, V lost 0 bases, and 6 bases had no gene match. Germline lookup yields CDR1 LGHNA and CDR2 YNFKEQ. The CDR3 nucleotides read TGTGCCAGCAGCCAAGATCAGGGACAGGGGAGGTATGGCTACACCTTC. Protein sequence: CASSQDQGQGRYGYTF.

The chain has TRBV27 and TRBJ1-2; D is perhaps TRBD1 (6 bases). CDR1 and CDR2 from the germline V gene are MNHEY and SMNVEV (reference sequence). This CDR3 is built from 15 residues. V gave up 5 bases and J gave up 2 bases, with 15 bases separating them. CDR3 protein: CASSTNRVRNYGYTF. DNA of the CDR3: TGTGCCAGCAGTACAAACAGGGTTCGGAACTATGGCTACACCTTC.

The rearrangement links TRBV7-8 to TRBJ2-1, with D maybe TRBD2 (6 bases). The CDR3 is 14 residues long. The germline V gene has CDR1 SGHVS and CDR2 FQNEAQ. Trimming removed 5 bases from V and 6 bases from J, with 14 bases in between. CDR3 protein: CASSRDLTRNEQFF. The CDR3 region has the DNA TGTGCCAGCAGCAGGGACTTAACTCGCAATGAGCAGTTCTTC.

The J gene is TRBJ2-2, the V gene TRBV11-3; D gene unclear. V lost 1 base to trimming and J lost 1 base, with 4 bases between them. CDR1 and CDR2 from the germline V gene are SGHNT and YENEEA. This CDR3 spans 14 amino acids. The CDR3 nucleotides read TGTGCCAGCAGCTTAGGAGTGAACACCGGGGAGCTGTTTTTT. Its translation is CASSLGVNTGELFF.

CDR3 sequence: CASRLPGVNTEAFF. The DNA for the CDR3 is TGTGCCAGCAGACTTCCCGGGGTTAACACTGAAGCTTTCTTT. The chain joins TRBV28 to TRBJ1-1; the D is unclear. Germline-derived CDR1 and CDR2 are MDHEN and SYDVKM. The CDR3 totals 14 residues. V dropped 6 bases and J dropped 2 bases, with 13 bases sitting between them.

This clone occurred once. The V gene is TRBV7-6, the J gene TRBJ1-3; D is unclear. V lost 0 bases and J lost 0, with 9 bases in between. CDR1 SGHVS and CDR2 FNYEAQ come from the germline V gene. The CDR3 runs 16 residues. The CDR3 region is CASSLAESYSGNTIYF. CDR3 DNA sequence: TGTGCCAGCAGCTTAGCAGAGTCCTACTCTGGAAACACCATATATTTT.

This clone occurred a few times. V is TRBV6-5 and J is TRBJ2-7; TRBD2 matches at 9 bases. CDR1 MNHEY and CDR2 SVGAGI come from the germline V gene. This CDR3 is built from 13 residues. Trimming removed 6 bases from V and 4 bases from J; junction bases left unmatched: 4. CDR3 amino acids: CASRVSGGYEQYF. CDR3 sequence (DNA): TGTGCCAGCAGGGTTAGCGGGGGTTACGAGCAGTACTTC.

V gene TRBV18 combines with J gene TRBJ1-1, with TRBD1 identical over 10 bases. Germline V gives CDR1 KGHSH, CDR2 LQKENI. The CDR3 is 16 residues long. V dropped 3 bases and J dropped 1; count of bases not matched to a gene: 5. The CDR3 here is CASSPGQGIRNTEAFF. CDR3 bases: TGTGCCAGCTCACCGGGACAGGGGATTAGGAACACTGAAGCTTTCTTT.

This clone was counted between two and nine times. The chain links TRBV4-1 to TRBJ1-5, with D hard to call. Germline-derived CDR1 and CDR2 are MGHRA and YSYEKL. V lost 4 bases to trimming and J lost 2 bases, with 15 bases between them. CDR3 length: 16 residues. The CDR3 DNA follows: TGCGCCAGCAGCCGAATCGTGGCCGAGGGCAATCAGCCCCAGCATTTT. Translated: CASSRIVAEGNQPQHF.

The gene calls are TRBV4-2 and TRBJ1-1; D perhaps matches TRBD1 (5 bases). Per the germline V gene, CDR1 is LGHNA and CDR2 is YNFKEQ. The CDR3 consists of 16 residues. The V end lost 0 bases, the J end lost 1 base, and 12 bases lay between the germline ends. CDR3 in DNA: TGTGCCAGCAGCCAAGAATTCGGGGGGGGGAACACTGAAGCTTTCTTT. This sequence encodes CASSQEFGGGNTEAFF.

The rearrangement links TRBV10-1 to TRBJ2-5; D is possibly TRBD1 (6 bases). V lost 6 bases, J lost 5 bases, and 13 bases lay in between. Germline V gives CDR1 WNHNN, CDR2 SYGVQD (reference sequence). The CDR3 totals 13 residues. In nucleotides, the CDR3 is TGCGCCAGCAGCAGGGGAGCGCAGGAGACCCAGTACTTC. It codes for CASSRGAQETQYF.